This T cell receptor (beta chain) was obtained from a study of human T cells and chemical hapten exposure. Notes on this clonotype: The target antigen is unknown.

The time point: patch test 1, 2 weeks after DPC sensitization. Treatment given: therapeutic diphenylcyclopropenone sensitization with weekly scalp DPC. TCRdb passed the RACE reads through MiXCR, listing each CDR3 protein once. The data hold 180,000 or so distinct CDR3 sequences, with approximately 20% observed a single time. Germline CDR1 LNHDA, CDR2 SQIVND (reference sequence). V was clipped by 7 bases and J by 5 bases; unmatched bases: 11. The CDR3 runs 16 residues. Study-wide results and caveats: Large CDR3 similarity clusters arose significantly more often from expanded TCRs than from controls.

The clonotype was recovered from a woman in her fifties or sixties with alopecia areata. Some clones in this sample may be carry-over from other donors' samples. Sequenced here: whole blood, sampled in connection with sensitization to the hapten diphenylcyclopropenone (DPC). The chain recombines TRBV19 with TRBJ2-5, with TRBD2 identical over 12 bases. The CDR3, as DNA: TGTGCCAGTACCCGAGCTAGCGGGAGGGCCGGTGAGACCCAGTACTTC. Protein product: CASTRASGRAGETQYF.